This note documents a single TCR beta chain sequence. Which antigen it targets is not known. Base qualities are not at hand, and no much larger clone is one base apart. The data were obtained in a study of technical replicates of blood from several donors (dated by TCRdb to 2015 to 2018). The library was obtained by the immunoSEQ multiplex PCR assay. The table was pulled from immuneACCESS by TCRdb, which kept in-frame rearrangements only. Such tables lose some clones; where checked, under half of the loss comes from unresolved V genes, and the rest has no known cause. This sample has 30,000 to 40,000 clones in its table, and 85% to 95% of those were observed once. Jointly, the top ten make up roughly 4% of the sample. Looking up the germline V gene yields CDR1 MNHEY and CDR2 SVGAGI. Trimming costs V 7 bases and J 6 bases, and their ends lie 15 bases apart. CDR3 length: 13 amino acids, cysteine to phenylalanine. Only the CDR3 portion is preserved as DNA: 39 bases, with reading frame beginning at the first base.

The V gene is TRBV6-5 and the J gene is TRBJ1-2, with the D gene uncertain. The receptor was derived from a human donor in good health. Some clones in this sample may be carry-over from other donors' samples. Sequencing was performed on PBMCs. CDR3 reads: CASNTDGLNGYTF. Read as DNA, the sequence is TGTGCCAGCAACACAGATGGGCTGAATGGCTACACCTTC.